This record covers a single T cell receptor (beta chain). The data derive from a study of T cells in Graves' hyperthyroidism and ophthalmopathy. Uncontrolled infection, other autoimmune disease, pregnancy or lactation led to exclusion. CDR1 and CDR2 (germline): KGHDR, SFDVKD. This CDR3 contains 15 residues. V gave up 2 bases and J gave up 2 bases, with 9 bases separating them. From RNA transcripts, TCR beta CDR3 regions were amplified. Primed by the HTBI set, a first-round RT-PCR was run on the TCR CDR3. TCRdb ran MiXCR on the multiplex PCR reads and lists one entry per CDR3 protein. The sample includes about 290,000 distinct CDR3 sequences, roughly 17% seen only once; the top ten take 33%.

The TCR comes from a young man with Graves' hyperthyroidism. Sequenced input: blood. The chain links TRBV24-1 to TRBJ1-3; D may be TRBD1 (6 bases). CDR3 in DNA: TGTGCCACCAGTGATTCCACAGGGACTGGAAACACCATATATTTT. Translation: CATSDSTGTGNTIYF.